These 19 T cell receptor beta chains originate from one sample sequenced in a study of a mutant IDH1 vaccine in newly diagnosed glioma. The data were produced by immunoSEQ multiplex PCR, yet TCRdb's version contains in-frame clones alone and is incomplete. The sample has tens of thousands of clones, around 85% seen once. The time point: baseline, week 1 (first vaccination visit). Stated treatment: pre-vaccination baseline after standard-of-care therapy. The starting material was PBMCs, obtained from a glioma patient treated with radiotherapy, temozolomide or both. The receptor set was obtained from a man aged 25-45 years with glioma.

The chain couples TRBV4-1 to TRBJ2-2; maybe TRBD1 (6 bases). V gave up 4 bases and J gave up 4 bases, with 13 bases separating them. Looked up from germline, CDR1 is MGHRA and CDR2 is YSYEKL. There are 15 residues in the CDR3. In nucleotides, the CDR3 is TGCGCCAGCAGCCTGGGACAACGGGTCACCGGGGAGCTGTTTTTT. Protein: CASSLGQRVTGELFF.

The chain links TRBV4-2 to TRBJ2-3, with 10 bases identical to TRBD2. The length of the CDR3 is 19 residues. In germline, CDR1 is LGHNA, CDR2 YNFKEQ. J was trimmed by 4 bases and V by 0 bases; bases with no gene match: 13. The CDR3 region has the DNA TGTGCCAGCAGCCAAGATCACGCGGTAGCGGGGGGAACTCCAGATACGCAGTATTTT. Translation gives CASSQDHAVAGGTPDTQYF.

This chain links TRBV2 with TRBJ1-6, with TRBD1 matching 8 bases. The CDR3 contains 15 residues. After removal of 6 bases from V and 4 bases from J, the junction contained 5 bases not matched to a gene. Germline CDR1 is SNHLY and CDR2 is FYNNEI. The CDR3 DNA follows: TGTGCCAGCAGGGGGGACAGGAATTATAATTCACCCCTCCACTTT. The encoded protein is CASRGDRNYNSPLHF.

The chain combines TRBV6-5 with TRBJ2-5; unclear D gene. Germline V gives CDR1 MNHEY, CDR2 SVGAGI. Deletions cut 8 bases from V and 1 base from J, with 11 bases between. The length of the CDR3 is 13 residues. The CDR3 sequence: CASAPEVQETQYF. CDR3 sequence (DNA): TGTGCCAGCGCCCCAGAAGTCCAAGAGACCCAGTACTTC.

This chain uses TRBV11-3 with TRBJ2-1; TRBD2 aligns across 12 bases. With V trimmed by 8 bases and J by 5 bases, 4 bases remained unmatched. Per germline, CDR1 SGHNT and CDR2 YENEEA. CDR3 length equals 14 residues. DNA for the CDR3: TGTGCCAGCTCTAGCGGGGGGGCGAACAATGAGCAGTTCTTC. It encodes CASSSGGANNEQFF. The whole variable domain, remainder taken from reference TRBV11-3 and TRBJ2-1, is EAGVVQSPRYKIIEKKQPVAFWCNPISGHNTLYWYLQNLGQGPELLIRYENEEAVDDSQLPKDRFSAERLKGVDSTLKIQPAELGDSAVYLCASSSGGANNEQFFGPGTRLTVL.

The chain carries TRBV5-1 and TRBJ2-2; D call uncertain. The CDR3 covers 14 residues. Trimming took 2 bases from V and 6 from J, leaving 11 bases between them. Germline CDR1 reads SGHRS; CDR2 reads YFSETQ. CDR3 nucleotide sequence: TGCGCCAGCAGCTTAGGGTCTTATTCCGGGGAGCTGTTTTTT. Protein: CASSLGSYSGELFF.

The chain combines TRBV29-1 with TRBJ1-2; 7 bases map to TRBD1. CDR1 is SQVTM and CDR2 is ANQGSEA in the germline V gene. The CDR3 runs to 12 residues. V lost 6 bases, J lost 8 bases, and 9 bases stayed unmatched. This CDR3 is CSVPGTAGGYTF. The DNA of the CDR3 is TGCAGCGTCCCGGGGACAGCTGGAGGCTACACCTTC.

The CDR3 protein is CASSLARYEQYF. The CDR3 DNA sequence: TGTGCCAGCAGCTTGGCGCGCTACGAGCAGTACTTC. The J gene is TRBJ2-7, the V gene TRBV5-4, with D unresolved. The CDR3 runs to 12 residues. Germline V gives CDR1 SGHNT, CDR2 YYREEE (reference sequence). V was shortened by 0 bases and J by 3 bases, with 4 bases between the two germline ends.

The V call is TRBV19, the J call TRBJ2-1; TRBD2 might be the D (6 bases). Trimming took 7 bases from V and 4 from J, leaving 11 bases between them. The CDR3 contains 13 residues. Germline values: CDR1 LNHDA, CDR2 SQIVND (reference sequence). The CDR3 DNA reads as TGTGCCAGTACCTACCGGGGGTACAATGAGCAGTTCTTC. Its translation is CASTYRGYNEQFF.

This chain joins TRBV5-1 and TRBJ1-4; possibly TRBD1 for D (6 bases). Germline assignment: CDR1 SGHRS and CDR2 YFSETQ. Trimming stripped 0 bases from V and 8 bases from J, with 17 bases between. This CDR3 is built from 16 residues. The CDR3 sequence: CASSLVGQGVLEKLFF. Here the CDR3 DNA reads TGCGCCAGCAGCTTGGTGGGACAAGGGGTTCTGGAAAAACTGTTTTTT.

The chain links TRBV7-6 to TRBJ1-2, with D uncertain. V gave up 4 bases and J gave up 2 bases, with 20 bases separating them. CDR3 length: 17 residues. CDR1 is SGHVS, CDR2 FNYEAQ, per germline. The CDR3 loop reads CASSSGLHAGKNYGYTF. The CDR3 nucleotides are TGTGCCAGCAGCTCCGGTTTACATGCGGGCAAAAACTATGGCTACACCTTC.

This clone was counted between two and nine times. Here the CDR3 reads CASSGLAGGQETQYF. In nucleotides, the CDR3 is TGTGCCAGCAGTGGACTAGCGGGGGGGCAAGAGACCCAGTACTTC. The rearrangement links TRBV6-1 to TRBJ2-5; TRBD2 aligns across 14 bases. This CDR3 spans 15 amino acids. The germline V gene encodes CDR1 MNHNS and CDR2 SASEGT. Germline trimming cut 4 bases from V and 2 bases from J; bases unmatched to any gene: 0.

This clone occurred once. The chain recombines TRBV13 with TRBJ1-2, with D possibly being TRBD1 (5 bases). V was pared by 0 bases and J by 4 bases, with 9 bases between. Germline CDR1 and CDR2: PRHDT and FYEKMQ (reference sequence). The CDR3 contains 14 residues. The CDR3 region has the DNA TGTGCCAGCAGCTTAGGAGGGGCCCTCTATGGCTACACCTTC. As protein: CASSLGGALYGYTF.

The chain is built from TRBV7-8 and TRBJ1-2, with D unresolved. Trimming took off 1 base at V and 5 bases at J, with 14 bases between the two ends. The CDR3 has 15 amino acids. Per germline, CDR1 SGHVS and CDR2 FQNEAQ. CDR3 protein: CASSLGPNLGYGYTF. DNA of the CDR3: TGTGCCAGCAGCTTAGGCCCTAACCTAGGGTATGGCTACACCTTC.

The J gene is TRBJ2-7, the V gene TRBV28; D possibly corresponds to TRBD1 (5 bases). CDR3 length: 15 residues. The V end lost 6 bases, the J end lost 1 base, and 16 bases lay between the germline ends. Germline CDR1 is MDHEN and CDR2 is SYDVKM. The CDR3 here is CASSTTGASSYEQYF. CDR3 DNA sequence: TGTGCCAGCAGCACCACAGGAGCGAGTTCCTACGAGCAGTACTTC.

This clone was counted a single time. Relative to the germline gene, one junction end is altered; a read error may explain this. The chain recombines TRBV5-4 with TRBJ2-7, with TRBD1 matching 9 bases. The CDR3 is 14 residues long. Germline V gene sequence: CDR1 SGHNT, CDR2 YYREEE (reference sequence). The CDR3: CTSSLGTDRGQQYF. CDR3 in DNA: TGTACCAGCAGCTTGGGGACGGACAGGGGACAACAGTACTTC.

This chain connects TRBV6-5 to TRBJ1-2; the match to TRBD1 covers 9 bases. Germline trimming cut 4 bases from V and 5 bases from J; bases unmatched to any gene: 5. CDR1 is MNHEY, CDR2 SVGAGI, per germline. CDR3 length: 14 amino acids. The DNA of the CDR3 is TGTGCCAGCAGTTTGGACAGGGGAAAATATGGCTACACCTTC. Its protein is CASSLDRGKYGYTF.

The CDR3 nucleotides read TGTGCCAGCAGCCGACTAGCGGGGGGGCTCAATGAGCAGTTCTTC. Translated, it gives CASSRLAGGLNEQFF. The chain carries TRBV7-2 and TRBJ2-1; 14 bases agree with TRBD2. V shed 5 bases, J shed 6 bases, and the junction held 3 bases outside the gene matches. The CDR3 totals 15 residues. The germline gives CDR1 SGHTA, CDR2 FQGNSA.

CDR3 sequence reads: CASSGGTAGDTQYF. The CDR3 DNA is TGCGCCAGCAGCGGTGGGACGGCGGGAGATACGCAGTATTTT. The chain joins TRBV5-1 to TRBJ2-3, with D tentatively TRBD1 or TRBD2 (5 bases each). Per the germline V gene, CDR1 is SGHRS and CDR2 is YFSETQ. V was trimmed by 4 bases and J by 5 bases, leaving 14 bases between them. This CDR3 contains 14 residues.